This T cell receptor beta chain was recovered during a study of T-cell reconstitution after alpha-beta-depleted transplantation in children. This clonotype was seen only a few times. What it binds is unknown. The CDR3 runs 14 residues. Germline V lookup: CDR1 SGHVS, CDR2 FQNEAQ. Trimming removed 4 bases from V and 2 bases from J, with 11 bases in between. TCRbeta library preparation incorporated unique molecular identifiers. TCRdb reprocessed the PCR reads with MiXCR, giving one entry per CDR3 protein. The sample consists of about 830,000 distinct CDR3 sequences, roughly 15% of them appearing once. Overall study findings and caveats: Fresh T-cell production supplied most of the T-cell counts and diversity seen one year after transplant. Reportedly, alpha-beta T cells present about two months post-transplant originated from several hundred expanded clones of graft origin. For some patients, TCRbeta diversity was high at day 60 because of recipient T cells and thymic progenitors that survived.

This chain connects TRBV7-8 to TRBJ1-1; no clear D. This receptor was identified in a male patient younger than 18 who had a stem cell transplant for acute lymphoblastic leukemia, so the T cells may come from the graft donor. Sequences were derived from PBMCs, mostly from graft donor cells, sampled 360 days after TCRalphabeta/CD19-depleted stem cell transplant. The chain's CDR3 is CASSWEGDNTEAFF. In nucleotides, the CDR3 is TGTGCCAGCAGCTGGGAGGGTGATAACACTGAAGCTTTCTTT.